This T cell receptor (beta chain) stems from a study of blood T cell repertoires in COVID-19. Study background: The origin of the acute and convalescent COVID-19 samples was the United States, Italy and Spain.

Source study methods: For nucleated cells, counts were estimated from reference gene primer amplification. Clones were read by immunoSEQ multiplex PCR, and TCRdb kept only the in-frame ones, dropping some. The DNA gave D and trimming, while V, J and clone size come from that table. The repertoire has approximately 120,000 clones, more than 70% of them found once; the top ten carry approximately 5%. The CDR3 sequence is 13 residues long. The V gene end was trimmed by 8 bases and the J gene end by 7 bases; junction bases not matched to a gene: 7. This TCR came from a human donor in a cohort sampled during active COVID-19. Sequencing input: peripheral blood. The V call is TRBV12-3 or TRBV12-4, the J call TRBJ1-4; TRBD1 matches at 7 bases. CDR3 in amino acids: CASRYQGGEKLFF. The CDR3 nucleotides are TGTGCCAGCCGCTATCAGGGGGGTGAAAAACTGTTTTTT.